The rows below give T cell receptor beta chains drawn from one sample of a study of blood T cell repertoires in COVID-19. Profiled with immunoSEQ multiplex PCR; TCRdb holds only in-frame clones, not every one. Here the sample spans roughly 250,000 clones, 85% to 90% being singletons. Material for sequencing was PBMCs or T cells enriched from blood (not recorded which). The origin of the receptors is a middle-aged man who had been exposed to COVID-19. Both conserved end residues are part of each CDR3. The order of the fields is V gene, J gene, D gene, clone size, CDR3 length, CDR3 protein, CDR3 DNA. D genes are given only for firm matches. Not all rows give a size; the values are once, few, many and, for expanded clones, a class.

>TRBV11-2|TRBJ1-2|.|.|13
CASKPGSTYGYTF
TGTGCCAGCAAACCAGGGTCCACTTATGGCTACACCTTC
>TRBV19|TRBJ1-6|.|.|14
CASSLVRLGSPLHF
TGTGCCAGTAGTTTGGTCAGACTTGGCTCACCCCTCCACTTT
>TRBV15|TRBJ1-1|.|.|15
CATSRDLGAGTEAFF
TGTGCCACCAGCAGAGATCTGGGGGCGGGTACTGAAGCTTTCTTT
>TRBV10-3|TRBJ1-2|.|.|13
CAISDDRGYGYTF
TGTGCCATCAGTGACGACAGAGGCTATGGCTACACCTTC
>TRBV5-1|TRBJ1-6|TRBD1|.|15
CASSWADRDVSPLHF
TGCGCCAGCAGCTGGGCGGACAGGGACGTGTCACCCCTCCACTTT
>TRBV5-1|TRBJ2-3|.|once|15
CASSLVGPHTDTQYF
TGCGCCAGCAGCTTGGTGGGGCCTCACACAGATACGCAGTATTTT
>TRBV19|TRBJ1-5|.|.|16
CASSIGWLYSNQPQHF
TGTGCCAGTAGTATAGGGTGGCTGTATAGCAATCAGCCCCAGCATTTT
>TRBV9|TRBJ1-1|TRBD1|once|13
CASGTGLNTEAFF
TGTGCCAGTGGGACAGGGCTAAACACTGAAGCTTTCTTT
>TRBV30|TRBJ1-5|.|.|13
CAWSATGTLPQHF
TGTGCCTGGAGCGCTACAGGGACATTGCCCCAGCATTTT
>TRBV6-5|TRBJ2-3|TRBD2|.|14
CASSFSGSTDTQYF
TGTGCCAGCAGTTTTAGCGGGAGCACAGATACGCAGTATTTT
>TRBV28|TRBJ1-5|TRBD1|.|17
CASSLLIGQEGNQPQHF
TGTGCCAGCAGTTTATTAATAGGACAGGAGGGCAATCAGCCCCAGCATTTT
>TRBV2|TRBJ2-5|TRBD1|.|18
CASSRDRDLSTSQETQYF
TGTGCCAGCAGTAGGGACAGGGACCTATCGACATCACAAGAGACCCAGTACTTC
>TRBV7-6|TRBJ1-6|TRBD1|.|15
CASSFGQGNNSPLHF
TGTGCCAGCAGCTTTGGACAGGGGAATAATTCACCCCTCCACTTT
>TRBV9|TRBJ2-5|.|once|14
CASSVGGLQETQYF
TGTGCCAGCAGCGTAGGAGGACTACAAGAGACCCAGTACTTC
>TRBV5-4|TRBJ2-7|TRBD1|once|18
CASSSRELWGQGENEQYF
TGTGCCAGCAGCTCCAGGGAGTTGTGGGGACAGGGGGAGAACGAGCAGTACTTC
>TRBV11-3|TRBJ2-2|TRBD2|.|20
CASSLDWGLAGATNTGELFF
TGTGCCAGCAGCTTAGATTGGGGACTAGCGGGAGCCACAAACACCGGGGAGCTGTTTTTT
>TRBV2|TRBJ2-5|.|.|13
CASSGRAQETQYF
TGTGCCAGCAGTGGGAGGGCCCAAGAGACCCAGTACTTC
>TRBV7-9|TRBJ1-2|.|.|15
CASSHLGGPNYGYTF
TGTGCCAGCAGCCATTTGGGGGGGCCTAACTATGGCTACACCTTC
>TRBV28|TRBJ1-4|.|once|15
CAIASQGTRGEKLFF
TGTGCCATCGCGTCTCAGGGGACGCGCGGTGAAAAACTGTTTTTT
>TRBV5-1|TRBJ1-5|.|.|14
CASSLSGGNQPQHF
TGCGCCAGCAGCTTGTCTGGGGGGAATCAGCCCCAGCATTTT
>TRBV7-3|TRBJ2-1|TRBD1|.|13
CASSYQQGNEQFF
TGTGCCAGCAGCTACCAACAGGGGAATGAGCAGTTCTTC
>TRBV24-1|TRBJ2-6|TRBD1|few|19
CATSANLGQGHSGANVLTF
TGTGCCACCAGTGCCAATCTGGGACAGGGCCACTCTGGGGCCAACGTCCTGACTTTC
>TRBV7-3|TRBJ1-2|.|.|18
CASSLSPSTQGFDYGYTF
TGTGCCAGCAGCTTATCACCCTCAACTCAGGGTTTTGACTATGGCTACACCTTC
>TRBV5-1|TRBJ2-1|TRBD1|.|16
CASSLWTGGLSGGQFF
TGCGCCAGCAGCCTATGGACAGGGGGCTTAAGCGGCGGGCAGTTCTTC
>TRBV5-4|TRBJ2-3|TRBD2|.|16
CASSAGGGRAGDTQYF
TGTGCCAGCAGCGCCGGGGGCGGGAGGGCCGGAGATACGCAGTATTTT
>TRBV28|TRBJ1-4|.|.|16
CASSFLGVATNEKLFF
TGTGCCAGCAGTTTTTTAGGGGTTGCAACTAATGAAAAACTGTTTTTT
>TRBV28|TRBJ2-2|.|.|11
CASSLGRGLFF
TGTGCCAGCAGTTTAGGTCGGGGATTGTTTTTT
>TRBV9|TRBJ1-4|.|.|16
CASSPAMRLGGEKLFF
TGTGCCAGCAGCCCCGCCATGAGGTTGGGTGGAGAAAAACTGTTTTTT
>TRBV5-1|TRBJ2-7|TRBD1|.|16
CASSLGTGGTSYEQYF
TGCGCCAGCAGCTTAGGGACAGGGGGGACCTCCTACGAGCAGTACTTC
>TRBV5-1|TRBJ2-1|.|.|14
CASNAGLSYNEQFF
TGCGCCAGTAACGCGGGGTTATCCTACAATGAGCAGTTCTTC
>TRBV18|TRBJ2-3|.|.|14
CASSPSPGTDTQYF
TGTGCCAGCTCACCTTCCCCTGGCACAGATACGCAGTATTTT
>TRBV28|TRBJ1-2|.|.|12
CASSLPGVYYTF
TGTGCCAGCAGTTTGCCCGGGGTTTACTACACCTTC
>TRBV7-9|TRBJ2-1|TRBD2|.|17
CASTPTSGRGSYNEQFF
TGTGCCAGCACCCCAACGAGCGGGAGGGGTTCCTACAATGAGCAGTTCTTC
>TRBV6-5|TRBJ1-2|.|.|14
CASSYQEGNYGYTF
TGTGCCAGCAGTTACCAAGAGGGAAACTATGGCTACACCTTC
>TRBV3-1/TRBV3-2|TRBJ2-5|TRBD2|.|18
CASSQDRAIAGGPETQYF
TGTGCCAGCAGCCAAGATCGGGCGATAGCGGGAGGGCCTGAGACCCAGTACTTC
>TRBV5-4|TRBJ2-3|.|.|14
CASSPAALTDTQYF
TGTGCCAGTTCCCCGGCGGCCCTCACAGATACGCAGTATTTT
>TRBV10-3|TRBJ1-1|.|once|13
CATRGLENTEAFF
TGTGCCACCAGGGGTCTAGAAAACACTGAAGCTTTCTTT
>TRBV6-5|TRBJ1-2|.|.|13
CASSMDRHYGYTF
TGTGCCAGCAGTATGGACAGACACTATGGCTACACCTTC
>TRBV5-1|TRBJ2-5|TRBD2|.|15
CASSLGLAFGETQYF
TGCGCCAGCAGCTTAGGACTAGCGTTCGGGGAGACCCAGTACTTC
>TRBV5-1|TRBJ2-5|.|.|16
CASSLEAQIPGETQYF
TGCGCCAGCAGCTTGGAGGCCCAGATCCCAGGGGAGACCCAGTACTTC
>TRBV4-2|TRBJ1-2|.|.|15
CASSQEVRADYGYTF
TGTGCCAGCAGCCAAGAGGTCAGGGCCGACTATGGCTACACCTTC
>TRBV4-1|TRBJ2-1|TRBD2|.|15
CASRRIAGGINEQFF
TGCGCCAGCAGACGTATAGCGGGAGGAATTAATGAGCAGTTCTTC
>TRBV5-6|TRBJ2-7|.|.|13
CASSPGGTGEQYF
TGTGCCAGCAGCCCCGGAGGGACGGGGGAGCAGTACTTC
>TRBV11-3|TRBJ2-5|.|.|14
CASSSRSRGETQYF
TGTGCCAGCAGCTCAAGGTCCCGCGGGGAGACCCAGTACTTC
>TRBV9|TRBJ2-2|TRBD2|once|14
CASAGLAATGELFF
TGTGCCAGCGCGGGACTAGCAGCAACCGGGGAGCTGTTTTTT
>TRBV5-1|TRBJ1-3|.|.|16
CASSLGGLSAGNTIYF
TGCGCCAGCAGCTTGGGTGGACTCTCAGCTGGAAACACCATATATTTT
>TRBV2|TRBJ1-1|.|.|14
CASSVEGAGTEAFF
TGTGCCAGCAGTGTGGAAGGGGCTGGCACTGAAGCTTTCTTT
>TRBV7-2|TRBJ1-3|.|.|17
CASSLVGGPSSGNTIYF
TGTGCCAGCAGCTTAGTGGGGGGGCCTTCCTCTGGAAACACCATATATTTT